This entry is about one TCR beta chain. The antigen is not known. These data belong to a study of regulatory T cells in long-lasting Graves disease. Study overall: Over-5-year antithyroid drug use with positive TSH receptor antibodies defined persistent Graves' disease in the study. Study-level points and caveats: Persistent patients shared more public clonotypes (roughly 3,000) than newly diagnosed patients (over 900). Newly diagnosed disease favored TRBV20-1 and TRBJ2-1 over persistent disease.

Time point noted: persistent/refractory GD, antithyroid drugs over 5 years with positive TRAb. The TCR library was prepared using RNA isolated from PBMCs. EDTA tubes held approximately 8.8 milliliters of peripheral blood from each patient. The length of the CDR3 is 14 residues. The V gene's germline CDR1 is KGHDR and CDR2 SFDVKD. V lost 2 bases, J lost 9 bases, and 12 bases lay in between. Researchers made TCR beta libraries by using iRepertoire HTBI primers and running Arm-PCR on CDR3 regions. MiXCR was run by TCRdb on the multiplex PCR reads, yielding one entry per CDR3 protein. The repertoire holds a few hundred thousand distinct CDR3 sequences, with approximately 23% as singletons.

The V and J genes are TRBV24-1 and TRBJ2-2; the D is unclear. Sequenced here: peripheral blood mononuclear cells (PBMCs), sampled when the disease was refractory, from a patient treated with antithyroid drugs. This receptor was taken from a middle-aged woman with Graves disease. DNA of the CDR3: TGTGCCACCAGTGATTCCCAGTCTAAGCGGGAGCTGTTTTTT. Its translation: CATSDSQSKRELFF.